This is a list of T cell receptor beta chains from one sample in a study of blood T cell repertoires in COVID-19. Clones were sequenced by immunoSEQ multiplex PCR, and TCRdb holds only the in-frame ones, with some missing. Here the sample spans under 120,000 clones, 80% to 90% being singletons. The sample taken for sequencing was peripheral blood. The receptors stem from a woman aged 80 or over with acute or convalescent COVID-19. CDR3s include the opening cysteine and the closing phenylalanine or tryptophan. The order of the fields is D gene, clone size, CDR3 length, J gene, V gene, CDR3 DNA, CDR3 protein. D genes are given only for firm matches. Clone size appears in some rows only: once, few, many, or a class for an expanded clone.

d_call: -
clone_size: once
cdr3_length: 15
j_call: TRBJ2-5
v_call: TRBV10-3
cdr3_nt: TGTGCCATCAGTGAGTCGGGACTCCTAAAAGAGACCCAGTACTTC
cdr3_aa: CAISESGLLKETQYF

d_call: TRBD1
clone_size: -
cdr3_length: 14
j_call: TRBJ1-5
v_call: TRBV27
cdr3_nt: TGTGCCAGCAGGTCGGGACAGGGACATCAGCCCCAGCATTTT
cdr3_aa: CASRSGQGHQPQHF

d_call: -
clone_size: -
cdr3_length: 13
j_call: TRBJ1-2
v_call: TRBV18
cdr3_nt: TGTGCCAGCTCGCCGGGGGGGCTCTATGGCTACACCTTC
cdr3_aa: CASSPGGLYGYTF

d_call: TRBD1
clone_size: -
cdr3_length: 16
j_call: TRBJ1-2
v_call: TRBV19
cdr3_nt: TGTGCCAGTAGTATCACCGGTGACAGGGGACTTTTCGGCTACACCTTC
cdr3_aa: CASSITGDRGLFGYTF

d_call: TRBD1
clone_size: once
cdr3_length: 14
j_call: TRBJ2-7
v_call: TRBV10-1
cdr3_nt: TGCGCCAGCGCTCCGACAGGGAAACCCTACGAGCAGTACTTC
cdr3_aa: CASAPTGKPYEQYF

d_call: -
clone_size: -
cdr3_length: 12
j_call: TRBJ2-5
v_call: TRBV2
cdr3_nt: TGTGCCAGCAGGGGGGCTAGCGAGACCCAGTACTTC
cdr3_aa: CASRGASETQYF

d_call: -
clone_size: few
cdr3_length: 15
j_call: TRBJ2-6
v_call: TRBV28
cdr3_nt: TGTGCCAGCAGTTTTGTCTTCTCTGGGGCCAACGTCCTGACTTTC
cdr3_aa: CASSFVFSGANVLTF

d_call: -
clone_size: few
cdr3_length: 13
j_call: TRBJ1-1
v_call: TRBV30
cdr3_nt: TGTGCCTGGAGTCAGGGCGGCTACACTGAAGCTTTCTTT
cdr3_aa: CAWSQGGYTEAFF

d_call: TRBD1
clone_size: -
cdr3_length: 14
j_call: TRBJ1-2
v_call: TRBV11-2
cdr3_nt: TGTGCCAGCAGCGAGAGACAGGGAGATAGTGGCTACACCTTC
cdr3_aa: CASSERQGDSGYTF

d_call: -
clone_size: -
cdr3_length: 16
j_call: TRBJ1-4
v_call: TRBV10-3
cdr3_nt: TGTGCCATCAGTGAGTCCCAGGTAGTCAGGGGCGAAAAACTGTTTTTT
cdr3_aa: CAISESQVVRGEKLFF

d_call: -
clone_size: -
cdr3_length: 13
j_call: TRBJ2-7
v_call: TRBV11-2
cdr3_nt: TGTGCCAGCAGCTTTAGCAGGGGCGTCGAGCAGTACTTC
cdr3_aa: CASSFSRGVEQYF

d_call: TRBD1
clone_size: -
cdr3_length: 13
j_call: TRBJ2-2
v_call: TRBV9
cdr3_nt: TGTGCCAGCAGCAGACAGGGGGCCGGGGAGCTGTTTTTT
cdr3_aa: CASSRQGAGELFF

d_call: -
clone_size: -
cdr3_length: 17
j_call: TRBJ2-2
v_call: TRBV12-5
cdr3_nt: TGTGCTAGTGGTTTGGTACCCTGGGGGGGACAAACCGGGGAGCTGTTTTTT
cdr3_aa: CASGLVPWGGQTGELFF

d_call: TRBD1
clone_size: few
cdr3_length: 14
j_call: TRBJ2-7
v_call: TRBV3-1/TRBV3-2
cdr3_nt: TGTGCCAGCAGGCAAACGACAGGGCCCTACGAGCAGTACTTC
cdr3_aa: CASRQTTGPYEQYF

d_call: -
clone_size: -
cdr3_length: 12
j_call: TRBJ1-1
v_call: TRBV18
cdr3_nt: TGTGCCAGCTCACCACGAGGGAGTGAAGCTTTCTTT
cdr3_aa: CASSPRGSEAFF

d_call: -
clone_size: -
cdr3_length: 15
j_call: TRBJ2-7
v_call: TRBV18
cdr3_nt: TGTGCCAGCTCACCACCGCTGTCGCGGGACTACGAGCAGTACTTC
cdr3_aa: CASSPPLSRDYEQYF

d_call: TRBD1
clone_size: -
cdr3_length: 15
j_call: TRBJ2-2
v_call: TRBV5-1
cdr3_nt: TGCGCCAGCAGCTTGGGGACAGGGGGAACCGGGGAGCTGTTTTTT
cdr3_aa: CASSLGTGGTGELFF

d_call: -
clone_size: -
cdr3_length: 18
j_call: TRBJ2-1
v_call: TRBV4-3
cdr3_nt: TGCGCCAGCAGCCAAGATGGGCCCGGCCAGGGGCCTTACAATGAGCAGTTCTTC
cdr3_aa: CASSQDGPGQGPYNEQFF

d_call: TRBD1
clone_size: -
cdr3_length: 14
j_call: TRBJ1-5
v_call: TRBV28
cdr3_nt: TGTGCCAGCAGTCTGACAGGGGGCAATCAGCCCCAGCATTTT
cdr3_aa: CASSLTGGNQPQHF

d_call: -
clone_size: few
cdr3_length: 15
j_call: TRBJ2-5
v_call: TRBV5-1
cdr3_nt: TGCGCCAGCACAAAGGGGGTAGGGGGTCTCGAGACCCAGTACTTC
cdr3_aa: CASTKGVGGLETQYF

d_call: TRBD1
clone_size: -
cdr3_length: 19
j_call: TRBJ2-1
v_call: TRBV5-1
cdr3_nt: TGCGCCAGCAGCTTGGCACCAGTCACAGGGGCCAACTCCTACAATGAGCAGTTCTTC
cdr3_aa: CASSLAPVTGANSYNEQFF

d_call: -
clone_size: -
cdr3_length: 14
j_call: TRBJ2-1
v_call: TRBV25-1
cdr3_nt: TGTGCCAGCAGTTATGGCGGCCCCTACAATGAGCAGTTCTTC
cdr3_aa: CASSYGGPYNEQFF

d_call: TRBD2
clone_size: -
cdr3_length: 15
j_call: TRBJ2-7
v_call: TRBV4-2
cdr3_nt: TGTGCCAGCAGCCAAGAAAGGACTAGGATGTTTGAGCAGTACTTC
cdr3_aa: CASSQERTRMFEQYF

d_call: TRBD1
clone_size: -
cdr3_length: 17
j_call: TRBJ1-3
v_call: TRBV5-1
cdr3_nt: TGCGCCAGCAGCTTGGTGGCAGGGGGTTACTCTGGAAACACCATATATTTT
cdr3_aa: CASSLVAGGYSGNTIYF

d_call: TRBD2
clone_size: -
cdr3_length: 16
j_call: TRBJ2-3
v_call: TRBV6-2/TRBV6-3
cdr3_nt: TGTGCCAGCAGTCGACTAGCGGGGGCCATCACAGATACGCAGTATTTT
cdr3_aa: CASSRLAGAITDTQYF

d_call: -
clone_size: -
cdr3_length: 12
j_call: TRBJ1-4
v_call: TRBV7-9
cdr3_nt: TGTGCCAGCGCTGGCGGGAATGAAAAACTGTTTTTT
cdr3_aa: CASAGGNEKLFF

d_call: -
clone_size: once
cdr3_length: 13
j_call: TRBJ1-1
v_call: TRBV30
cdr3_nt: TGTGCCTGGAGTCCAGGCATGAACACTGAAGCTTTCTTT
cdr3_aa: CAWSPGMNTEAFF

d_call: -
clone_size: -
cdr3_length: 18
j_call: TRBJ2-1
v_call: TRBV7-2
cdr3_nt: TGTGCCAGCAGCTTAGCGCCCCCGCCAGGGACACAATCACGGGAGCAGTTCTTC
cdr3_aa: CASSLAPPPGTQSREQFF

d_call: TRBD2
clone_size: -
cdr3_length: 17
j_call: TRBJ2-3
v_call: TRBV4-3
cdr3_nt: TGCGCCAGCAGCCAAGATTACACTAGCGGGGGCACAGATACGCAGTATTTT
cdr3_aa: CASSQDYTSGGTDTQYF

d_call: -
clone_size: -
cdr3_length: 14
j_call: TRBJ1-2
v_call: TRBV5-4
cdr3_nt: TGTGCCAGCAGCCCCTCCACTCTCAACTATGGCTACACCTTC
cdr3_aa: CASSPSTLNYGYTF

d_call: TRBD1
clone_size: -
cdr3_length: 16
j_call: TRBJ1-4
v_call: TRBV28
cdr3_nt: TGTGCCAGCAGCCGCACTACGGGACAGGGGATTGAAAAACTGTTTTTT
cdr3_aa: CASSRTTGQGIEKLFF

d_call: -
clone_size: once
cdr3_length: 15
j_call: TRBJ2-2
v_call: TRBV9
cdr3_nt: TGTGCCAGCAGCCCAAGAATAGATAACACCGGGGAGCTGTTTTTT
cdr3_aa: CASSPRIDNTGELFF

d_call: -
clone_size: -
cdr3_length: 15
j_call: TRBJ2-3
v_call: TRBV5-5
cdr3_nt: TGTGCCAGCAGCGGCGGGGTCACTAGCACAGATACGCAGTATTTT
cdr3_aa: CASSGGVTSTDTQYF

d_call: -
clone_size: -
cdr3_length: 16
j_call: TRBJ2-3
v_call: TRBV5-1
cdr3_nt: TGCGCCAGCAGCTTGGGGGCGGGGGCGCCCACAGATACGCAGTATTTT
cdr3_aa: CASSLGAGAPTDTQYF

d_call: -
clone_size: -
cdr3_length: 16
j_call: TRBJ1-5
v_call: TRBV20-1
cdr3_nt: TGCAGTGCTAGTCGTTCGGGACAACTTCTCAATCAGCCCCAGCATTTT
cdr3_aa: CSASRSGQLLNQPQHF

d_call: TRBD2
clone_size: -
cdr3_length: 15
j_call: TRBJ2-3
v_call: TRBV29-1
cdr3_nt: TGCAGCGTTGAAGATACTAGCGGATACACAGATACGCAGTATTTT
cdr3_aa: CSVEDTSGYTDTQYF

d_call: -
clone_size: -
cdr3_length: 16
j_call: TRBJ1-4
v_call: TRBV7-9
cdr3_nt: TGTGCCAGCAGCTTAGTCTCGACAGGAACTAATGAAAAACTGTTTTTT
cdr3_aa: CASSLVSTGTNEKLFF

d_call: -
clone_size: -
cdr3_length: 16
j_call: TRBJ2-2
v_call: TRBV24-1
cdr3_nt: TGTGCCACCAGTGATCCGTCCCACAGAATTACCGGGGAGCTGTTTTTT
cdr3_aa: CATSDPSHRITGELFF

d_call: -
clone_size: -
cdr3_length: 13
j_call: TRBJ2-2
v_call: TRBV4-3
cdr3_nt: TGCGCCAGCAGCCAAGGGGCCACCGGGGAGCTGTTTTTT
cdr3_aa: CASSQGATGELFF

d_call: -
clone_size: -
cdr3_length: 14
j_call: TRBJ2-5
v_call: TRBV6-5
cdr3_nt: TGTGCCAGCAGTACCGATGGGGCGGGGGAGACCCAGTACTTC
cdr3_aa: CASSTDGAGETQYF

d_call: -
clone_size: -
cdr3_length: 14
j_call: TRBJ1-2
v_call: TRBV7-2
cdr3_nt: TGTGCCAGCAGCCAGGCAAGAGCTAACTATGGCTACACCTTC
cdr3_aa: CASSQARANYGYTF

d_call: -
clone_size: -
cdr3_length: 17
j_call: TRBJ2-1
v_call: TRBV7-9
cdr3_nt: TGTGCCAGCAGCTTACGTAGAGGGAGCAAATCCTACAATGAGCAGTTCTTC
cdr3_aa: CASSLRRGSKSYNEQFF

d_call: -
clone_size: -
cdr3_length: 19
j_call: TRBJ2-3
v_call: TRBV7-2
cdr3_nt: TGTGCCAGCAGATACCGGCCGCGCGGAGGGGGCCGGATCACAGATACGCAGTATTTT
cdr3_aa: CASRYRPRGGGRITDTQYF

d_call: TRBD1
clone_size: -
cdr3_length: 16
j_call: TRBJ1-2
v_call: TRBV19
cdr3_nt: TGTGCCAGTAGTATTACCCTGGACAGGGTAAACTATGGCTACACCTTC
cdr3_aa: CASSITLDRVNYGYTF

d_call: TRBD2
clone_size: -
cdr3_length: 15
j_call: TRBJ2-2
v_call: TRBV7-8
cdr3_nt: TGTGCCAGCAGCGGAACTAGCGGGAACACCGGGGAGCTGTTTTTT
cdr3_aa: CASSGTSGNTGELFF

d_call: TRBD1
clone_size: -
cdr3_length: 14
j_call: TRBJ2-2
v_call: TRBV7-2
cdr3_nt: TGTGCCAGCAGCTCCGGACAGGAGGCTAGGGAGCTGTTTTTT
cdr3_aa: CASSSGQEARELFF

d_call: -
clone_size: once
cdr3_length: 12
j_call: TRBJ1-2
v_call: TRBV12-3/TRBV12-4
cdr3_nt: TGTGCCAGCAGTTCACTAAACTATGGCTACACCTTC
cdr3_aa: CASSSLNYGYTF

d_call: TRBD2
clone_size: once
cdr3_length: 15
j_call: TRBJ2-1
v_call: TRBV6-5
cdr3_nt: TGTGCCAGCAGTTACTCCCGCGGGGGGAAGCATGAGCAGTTCTTC
cdr3_aa: CASSYSRGGKHEQFF

d_call: TRBD1
clone_size: once
cdr3_length: 18
j_call: TRBJ2-3
v_call: TRBV29-1
cdr3_nt: TGCAGCGCCGACACAGGGGATATCGAGGGGGCCCTCACAGATACGCAGTATTTT
cdr3_aa: CSADTGDIEGALTDTQYF

d_call: TRBD1
clone_size: -
cdr3_length: 13
j_call: TRBJ1-6
v_call: TRBV30
cdr3_nt: TGTGCCTGGAGTATGGACAGGGGCTCACCCCTCCACTTT
cdr3_aa: CAWSMDRGSPLHF

d_call: TRBD1
clone_size: -
cdr3_length: 18
j_call: TRBJ1-5
v_call: TRBV19
cdr3_nt: TGTGCCAGTAGTATAAGGCCGGGACAGGGGTATAGCAATCAGCCCCAGCATTTT
cdr3_aa: CASSIRPGQGYSNQPQHF